This T cell receptor beta chain stems from a study of OX40 agonist ivuxolimab in advanced cancers. Study at large: One hepatocellular carcinoma and a couple of cutaneous melanoma patients partially responded. General study results and limits: Partial responders treated at 0.1-3.0 mg/kg exhibited clonal expansion among the lowest measured. Normalized expansion of T-cell clones was also low for some nonresponders.

TCRdb keeps only in-frame clones here, not all; method: immunoSEQ multiplex PCR. Of fewer than 25,000 clones in the sample, more than 70% were seen once. A note on this clone: Its antigen is undetermined.

Enrollment shut out patients with autoimmune disease history or systemic immunosuppression. The sequence was obtained from an adult with an advanced solid tumor such as melanoma, head and neck, liver or kidney cancer. The sample in question was CD4+ or CD8+ T cells sorted from blood, obtained in a trial of the OX40 agonist ivuxolimab.

This CDR3 reads CASSPGHMGRYEQYF. Written as DNA, the CDR3 is TGCGCCAGCAGCCCCGGACACATGGGCAGGTACGAGCAGTACTTC. This chain uses TRBV5-1 with TRBJ2-5; D is perhaps TRBD1 (5 bases). The DNA end favors TRBJ2-7, so the J call may be wrong. This CDR3 is built from 15 residues. CDR1 and CDR2 from the germline V gene are SGHRS and YFSETQ.